This TCR beta chain was captured in a study of CD8 T cells in ankylosing spondylitis. Regarding the study as a whole: According to the report, clones linked to the disease were significantly enriched in matched synovial fluid samples taken from ankylosing spondylitis patients.

On this clonotype itself: Its antigen remains unidentified.

V was pared by 3 bases and J by 3 bases, with 9 bases between. CDR1 and CDR2 (germline): LGHNA, YSLEER. The CDR3 has 13 residues. Using its own MiXCR run on the 5' RACE reads, TCRdb lists one record per CDR3 protein. The sample yields 150,000 to 200,000 distinct CDR3 sequences, 15% to 20% seen once. The chain recombines TRBV4-3 with TRBJ2-7, with D possibly called TRBD1 or TRBD2 (5 bases each). The TCR originated in a male donor aged 5-29 years with ankylosing spondylitis or in good health (not recorded which). Sequenced sample: blood, either unsorted or a sorted T cell fraction (not recorded which). CDR3 in DNA: TGCGCCAGCAGCCAGGGACGGGACTACGAGCAGTACTTC. Amino acid sequence: CASSQGRDYEQYF.